This TCR beta chain was recovered during a study of regulatory T cells in long-lasting Graves disease. As for the study in general: Freshly diagnosed Graves' patients had used antithyroid drugs for under 3 months. Whole-study findings and limits: Exclusively peripheral blood, rather than thyroid tissue, was studied. Persistent patients shared more public clonotypes (approximately 2,500) than new patients (approximately 1,000). TCR diversity was lower in persistent than newly diagnosed Graves' disease.

V dropped 2 bases and J dropped 1 base, with 11 bases sitting between them. CDR1 MDHEN and CDR2 SYDVKM come from the germline V gene. This CDR3 contains 15 residues. The time point: newly diagnosed GD, antithyroid drugs for less than 3 months. The TCR library was made from RNA that had been extracted from PBMCs in TRIzol. This clonotype was found many times. Its antigen remains unidentified. CDR3 regions were amplified by Arm-PCR using iRepertoire HTBI primers to build TCR beta libraries. TCRdb reprocessed the multiplex PCR reads via MiXCR and lists one record per CDR3 protein. The top ten hold roughly a fifth of the sample, which has approximately 230,000 distinct CDR3 sequences, 15% to 20% seen once.

This sequence originates from a female donor with Graves disease. Sequences were derived from peripheral blood mononuclear cells (PBMCs), sampled at new diagnosis, from a patient treated with antithyroid drugs. V usage is TRBV28 and J usage is TRBJ1-1, with D uncertain. In DNA form, the CDR3 reads TGTGCCAGCAGTTTACCCCGAGTGCAGAACACTGAAGCTTTCTTT. It specifies CASSLPRVQNTEAFF.